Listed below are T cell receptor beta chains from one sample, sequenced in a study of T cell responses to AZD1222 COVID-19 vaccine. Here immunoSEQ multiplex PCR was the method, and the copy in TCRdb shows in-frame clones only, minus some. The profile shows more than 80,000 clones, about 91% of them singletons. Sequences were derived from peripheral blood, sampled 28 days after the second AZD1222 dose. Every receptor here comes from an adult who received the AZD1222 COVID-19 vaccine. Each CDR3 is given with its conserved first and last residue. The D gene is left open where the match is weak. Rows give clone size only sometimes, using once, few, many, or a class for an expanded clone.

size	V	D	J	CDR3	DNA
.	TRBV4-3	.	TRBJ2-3	CASSQEGVDTQYF	TGCGCCAGCAGCCAAGAGGGGGTAGATACGCAGTATTTT
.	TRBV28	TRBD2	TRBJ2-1	CASRGLTTSGRLNEQFF	TGTGCCAGCAGGGGACTCACCACTAGCGGGAGGCTTAATGAGCAGTTCTTC
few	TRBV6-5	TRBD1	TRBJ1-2	CASSTRQGGYGYTF	TGTGCCAGCAGTACCAGACAGGGGGGATATGGCTACACCTTC
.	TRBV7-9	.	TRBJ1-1	CASSFGTSNTEAFF	TGTGCCAGCAGTTTCGGCACCTCGAACACTGAAGCTTTCTTT
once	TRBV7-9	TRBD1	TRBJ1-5	CASSSGQGRQPQHF	TGTGCCAGCAGCTCTGGACAGGGGAGGCAGCCCCAGCATTTT
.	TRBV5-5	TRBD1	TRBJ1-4	CASSSLTGVGEKLFF	TGTGCCAGCAGCTCCCTAACAGGGGTAGGAGAAAAACTGTTTTTT
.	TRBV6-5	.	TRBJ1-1	CATVGGHLTEAFF	TGTGCCACCGTGGGGGGACACTTAACTGAAGCTTTCTTT
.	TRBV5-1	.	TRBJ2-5	CASSTGTALETQYF	TGCGCCAGCAGCACCGGGACTGCCCTGGAGACCCAGTACTTC
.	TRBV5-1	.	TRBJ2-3	CASSLTYPSTDTQYF	TGCGCCAGCAGCTTGACCTATCCTAGCACAGATACGCAGTATTTT
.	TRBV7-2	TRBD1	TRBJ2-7	CASSLGQGRYEQYF	TGTGCCAGCAGCCTTGGACAGGGTCGATACGAGCAGTACTTC
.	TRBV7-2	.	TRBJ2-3	CASSFSLLGDTQYF	TGTGCCAGCAGCTTTTCTTTATTGGGAGATACGCAGTATTTT
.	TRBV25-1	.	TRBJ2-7	CASEGSLEQYF	TGTGCCAGCGAGGGCTCACTCGAGCAGTACTTC
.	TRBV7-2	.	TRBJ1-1	CASSLTRLNTEAFF	TGTGCCAGCAGCTTAACGCGTCTGAACACTGAAGCTTTCTTT
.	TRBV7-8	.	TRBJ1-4	CASSLDRARAKNEKLFF	TGTGCCAGCAGCTTAGACAGGGCCAGGGCCAAAAATGAAAAACTGTTTTTT
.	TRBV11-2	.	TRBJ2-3	CASSLTPEVAQYF	TGTGCCAGCAGCTTGACCCCCGAGGTGGCGCAGTATTTT
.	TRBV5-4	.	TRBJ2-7	CASSPGVMTITYEQYF	TGTGCCAGCAGCCCGGGAGTGATGACGATTACCTACGAGCAGTACTTC
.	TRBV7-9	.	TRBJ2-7	CASSLNRGYEQYF	TGTGCCAGCAGCTTAAATCGGGGCTACGAGCAGTACTTC
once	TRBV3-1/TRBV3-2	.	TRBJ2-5	CASSQHAGASGETQYF	TGTGCCAGCAGCCAACACGCAGGGGCCTCGGGAGAGACCCAGTACTTC
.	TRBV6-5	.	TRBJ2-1	CASSYGQIYNEQFF	TGTGCCAGCAGTTACGGACAGATCTACAATGAGCAGTTCTTC
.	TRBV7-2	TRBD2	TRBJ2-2	CASSLVWLAGGKDGELFF	TGTGCCAGCAGCTTAGTTTGGCTAGCGGGAGGAAAGGACGGGGAGCTGTTTTTT
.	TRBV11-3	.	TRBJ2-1	CASSLGSSAVHNEQFF	TGTGCCAGCAGCTTGGGTAGCTCCGCTGTACACAATGAGCAGTTCTTC
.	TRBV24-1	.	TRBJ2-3	CATSDFRETSTDTQYF	TGTGCCACCAGTGATTTCCGCGAGACCTCCACAGATACGCAGTATTTT
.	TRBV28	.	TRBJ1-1	CASSLTGTRVNTEAFF	TGTGCCAGCAGTTTAACCGGGACAAGAGTGAACACTGAAGCTTTCTTT
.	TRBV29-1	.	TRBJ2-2	CSVLEYTGELFF	TGCAGCGTACTAGAGTACACCGGGGAGCTGTTTTTT
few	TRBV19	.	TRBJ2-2	CASTHRTSNTGELFF	TGTGCCAGTACCCACAGGACCTCGAACACCGGGGAGCTGTTTTTT
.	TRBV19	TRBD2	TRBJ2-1	CASSISGSGLAGPRKQFF	TGTGCCAGTAGTATTTCCGGGAGCGGGCTAGCGGGCCCCCGCAAGCAGTTCTTC
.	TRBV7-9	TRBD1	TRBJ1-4	CASSWTGGDEKLFF	TGTGCCAGCAGCTGGACAGGGGGTGATGAAAAACTGTTTTTT
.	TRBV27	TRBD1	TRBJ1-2	CASRGQGYGYTF	TGTGCCAGCAGGGGACAGGGCTATGGCTACACCTTC
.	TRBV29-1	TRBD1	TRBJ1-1	CSVRQGAGTEAFF	TGCAGCGTTCGACAGGGGGCGGGCACTGAAGCTTTCTTT
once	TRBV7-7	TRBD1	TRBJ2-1	CASSQDRAPHNEQFF	TGTGCTAGCAGCCAGGACAGGGCACCACACAATGAGCAGTTCTTC
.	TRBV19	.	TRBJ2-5	CASSIGTRGYQETQYF	TGTGCCAGTAGTATTGGCACGAGAGGGTACCAAGAGACCCAGTACTTC
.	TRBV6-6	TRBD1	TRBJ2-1	CASSPRTGGAYNEQFF	TGTGCCAGCAGTCCCAGGACAGGGGGCGCCTACAATGAGCAGTTCTTC
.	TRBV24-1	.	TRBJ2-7	CATSDPRQGYEQYF	TGTGCCACCAGTGACCCCAGGCAGGGCTACGAGCAGTACTTC
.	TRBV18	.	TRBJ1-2	CASSPLQGVGYTF	TGTGCCAGCTCCCCTCTACAGGGTGTCGGCTACACCTTC
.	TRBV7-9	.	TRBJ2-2	CASSYPGHENTGELFF	TGTGCCAGCAGCTACCCGGGACACGAGAACACCGGGGAGCTGTTTTTT
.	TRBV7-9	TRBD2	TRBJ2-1	CASSLGGTSGEQFF	TGTGCCAGCAGCTTGGGAGGGACTAGCGGTGAGCAGTTCTTC
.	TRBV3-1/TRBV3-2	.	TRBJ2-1	CASSHPRGGEQFF	TGTGCCAGCAGCCATCCTAGGGGGGGTGAGCAGTTCTTC
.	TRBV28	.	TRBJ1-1	CASSDRFATEAFF	TGTGCCAGCAGTGACAGATTTGCCACTGAAGCTTTCTTT
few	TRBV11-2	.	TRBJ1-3	CASSRELGNTIYF	TGTGCCAGCAGCCGGGAATTAGGAAACACCATATATTTT